The 4 T cell receptor beta chains listed next were all sequenced from one sample in a study of T cells after posttransplantation cyclophosphamide. Measured with immunoSEQ multiplex PCR; TCRdb has only the in-frame clones, and not every one. This sample has over 20,000 clones, with 65% to 90% found just once. Methotrexate plus calcineurin inhibitor accompanied controls' myeloablative marrow transplants; sampling was 1 year later. The material was PBMCs, obtained 362 days after allogeneic stem cell transplant with calcineurin inhibitor and methotrexate. The origin of the receptors is a female patient in her 30s who received an allogeneic stem cell transplant from an unrelated donor, was CMV-positive, and had acute and chronic GVHD. Some of the T cells might come from the graft donor.

This clone showed up just a few times. The chain combines TRBV27 with TRBJ2-3, with D possibly matching TRBD2 (6 bases). With 2 bases removed from V and 8 bases from J, the gap between germline ends came to 17 bases. Germline loops: CDR1 MNHEY, CDR2 SMNVEV (reference sequence). The length of the CDR3 is 15 residues. CDR3 protein: CASSLVGGSLSTQYF. CDR3 in DNA: TGTGCCAGCAGTTTAGTCGGGGGATCCCTAAGTACGCAGTATTTT.

The chain links TRBV19 to TRBJ2-5; a weak D match, TRBD2 (7 bases). There are 15 residues in the CDR3. Looked up from germline, CDR1 is LNHDA and CDR2 is SQIVND (reference sequence). V lost 2 bases, J lost 4 bases, and 14 bases lay in between. The CDR3 is CASSIKGGTTETQYF. In DNA, the CDR3 is TGTGCCAGTAGTATAAAGGGGGGGACAACAGAGACCCAGTACTTC.

The chain is built from TRBV4-1 and TRBJ1-3; 9 bases map to TRBD1. CDR3 size: 15 residues. V lost 1 base and J lost 3; bases outside the gene matches: 1. The germline CDR1 and CDR2 sequences are MGHRA and YSYEKL. The CDR3 region is CASSQVTGGGNTIYF. The CDR3 DNA is TGCGCCAGCAGCCAAGTGACAGGGGGTGGAAACACCATATATTTT.

The chain joins TRBV7-6 to TRBJ2-5; 10 bases map to TRBD2. The end of the DNA aligns better with TRBJ2-7, so the J call may be wrong. Per the germline V gene, CDR1 is SGHVS and CDR2 is FNYEAQ. The CDR3 contains 14 residues. In DNA form, the CDR3 reads TGTGCCAGCAGCTTAGAGCCTAGCGGGAGCGAGCAGTACTTC. This sequence encodes CASSLEPSGSEQYF.